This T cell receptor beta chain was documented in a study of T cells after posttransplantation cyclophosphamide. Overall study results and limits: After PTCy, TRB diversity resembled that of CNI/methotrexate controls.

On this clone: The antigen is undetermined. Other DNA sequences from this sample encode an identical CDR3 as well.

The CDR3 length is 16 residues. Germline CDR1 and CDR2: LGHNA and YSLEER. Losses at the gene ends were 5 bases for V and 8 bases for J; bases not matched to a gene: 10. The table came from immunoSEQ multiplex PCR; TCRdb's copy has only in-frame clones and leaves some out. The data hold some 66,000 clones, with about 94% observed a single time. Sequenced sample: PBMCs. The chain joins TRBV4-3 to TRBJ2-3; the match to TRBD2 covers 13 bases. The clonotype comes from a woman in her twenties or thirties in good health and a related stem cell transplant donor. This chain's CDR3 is CASSSRTSGGSGTQYF. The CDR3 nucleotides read TGCGCCAGCAGCTCCCGGACTAGCGGGGGCTCCGGTACGCAGTATTTT.